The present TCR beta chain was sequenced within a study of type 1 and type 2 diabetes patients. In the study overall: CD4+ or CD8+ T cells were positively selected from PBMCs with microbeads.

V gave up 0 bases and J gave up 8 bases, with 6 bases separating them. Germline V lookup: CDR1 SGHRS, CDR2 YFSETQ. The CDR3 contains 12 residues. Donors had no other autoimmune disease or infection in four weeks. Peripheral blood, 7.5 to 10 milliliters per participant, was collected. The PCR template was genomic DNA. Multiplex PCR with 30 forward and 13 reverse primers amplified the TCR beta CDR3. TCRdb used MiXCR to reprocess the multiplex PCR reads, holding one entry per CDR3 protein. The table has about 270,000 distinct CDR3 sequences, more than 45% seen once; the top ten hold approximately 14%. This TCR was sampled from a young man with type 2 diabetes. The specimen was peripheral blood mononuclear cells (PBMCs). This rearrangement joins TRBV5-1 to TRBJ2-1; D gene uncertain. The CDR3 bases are TGCGCCAGCAGCTTGGGGCAGTATGAGCAGTTCTTC. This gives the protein CASSLGQYEQFF.